This T cell receptor (beta chain) stems from a study of neoadjuvant anti-PD-1 for oral cavity cancer. Unmatched junction bases numbered 10, after V lost 0 bases and J lost 2 bases. Germline CDR1 SGHVS, CDR2 FNYEAQ. The CDR3 spans 17 residues. The repertoire was sequenced with immunoSEQ multiplex PCR; TCRdb's copy has only in-frame clones and lacks some. The sample yields roughly 18,000 clones, around three quarters seen once. This rearrangement joins TRBV7-6 to TRBJ2-7, with TRBD2 identical over 7 bases. The sequence was collected from a person between 40 and 80 years old with oral cavity squamous cell carcinoma. The specimen comprised PBMCs, sampled before nivolumab (anti-PD-1) treatment. This CDR3 is CASSLAGTTSSPYEQYF. The CDR3 nucleotides read TGTGCCAGCAGCTTAGCGGGGACTACTAGCTCCCCCTACGAGCAGTACTTC.